Given below is one T cell receptor beta chain in context. The PCR employed 60 Vbeta primers together with 13 Jbeta primers. Original processing notes: Unique TCR beta chains numbered roughly 84 million in a later analysis, with roughly 11 million shared. Here immunoSEQ multiplex PCR was the method, and the copy in TCRdb shows in-frame clones only, minus some. V, J and clone size were drawn from that table, and D and trimming were deduced from the DNA. The sample has about 210,000 clones; around 83% are singletons. This sample was taken from a study of cytomegalovirus exposure and HLA in healthy donors. The CDR3 extends over 16 amino acids. Germline CDR1 GTSNPN, CDR2 SVGIG (reference sequence). Trimming stripped 7 bases from V and 8 bases from J, with 26 bases between.

The receptor was isolated from a woman aged 45 to 65 in good health and CMV-seropositive. The rearrangement links TRBV30 to TRBJ2-2, with D possibly being TRBD2 (6 bases). The sample comprised PBMCs. This chain's CDR3 is CALPAGTSGLGGELFF. CDR3 sequence (DNA): TGTGCCTTACCTGCCGGGACTTCGGGCTTGGGAGGGGAGCTGTTTTTT.